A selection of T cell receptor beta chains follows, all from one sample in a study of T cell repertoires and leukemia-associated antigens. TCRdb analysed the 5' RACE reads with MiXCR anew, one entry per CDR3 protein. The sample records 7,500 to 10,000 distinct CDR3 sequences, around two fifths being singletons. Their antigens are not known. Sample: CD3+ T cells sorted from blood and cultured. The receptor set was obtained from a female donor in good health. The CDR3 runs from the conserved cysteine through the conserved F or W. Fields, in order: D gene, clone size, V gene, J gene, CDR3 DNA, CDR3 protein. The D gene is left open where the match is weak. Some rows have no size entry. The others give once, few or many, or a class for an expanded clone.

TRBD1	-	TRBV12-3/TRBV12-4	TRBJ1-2	TGTGCCAGCAGTCGGGACAGCTATGGCTACACCTTC	CASSRDSYGYTF
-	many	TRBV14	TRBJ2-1	TGTGCCAGCAGCCACGGGTTTGTCTTCTACAATGAGCAGTTCTTC	CASSHGFVFYNEQFF
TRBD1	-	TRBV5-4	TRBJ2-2	TGTGCCAGCAGCTTGGTGGGGACAGGGAACACCGGGGAGCTGTTTTTT	CASSLVGTGNTGELFF
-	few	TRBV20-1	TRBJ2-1	TGCAGTGCTAGAGTTCCCCGAAATGAGCAGTTCTTC	CSARVPRNEQFF
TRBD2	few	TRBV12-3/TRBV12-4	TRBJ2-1	TGTGCCAGCAGGAAGACTAGCGGGCACTACAATGAGCAGTTCTTC	CASRKTSGHYNEQFF
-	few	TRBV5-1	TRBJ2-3	TGCGCCACCAGACTTGGCCCTACAGATACGCAGTATTTT	CATRLGPTDTQYF
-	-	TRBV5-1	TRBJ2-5	-	CASSYEGIGYGCTFGSGTQYF
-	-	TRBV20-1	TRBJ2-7	TGCAGTGCCAGCAGCCGAGTACAGGGATTGCGCATTTTTGAGCAGTACTTC	CSASSRVQGLRIFEQYF
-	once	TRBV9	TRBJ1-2	TGTGCCAGCAGCGTAGGGGGCAGCCAGGGCTACACCTTC	CASSVGGSQGYTF
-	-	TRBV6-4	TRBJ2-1	TGTGCCAGCAGTGACTCCCCCGGGACTCACAACGAGCAGTTCTTC	CASSDSPGTHNEQFF
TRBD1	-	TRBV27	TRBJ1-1	TGTGCCAGCAGGGGACAGATTAACACTGAAGCTTTCTTT	CASRGQINTEAFF
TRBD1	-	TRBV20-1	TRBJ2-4	TGCAGTGCACTCCAGGGGGCTGTGGGAAACATTCAGTACTTC	CSALQGAVGNIQYF
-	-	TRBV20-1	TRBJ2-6	TGCAGTGCTAGACCCTCTGGGGCCAACGTCCTGACTTTC	CSARPSGANVLTF
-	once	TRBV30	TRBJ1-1	TGTGCCTGTCTTAAGGACAACACTGAAGCTTTCTTT	CACLKDNTEAFF
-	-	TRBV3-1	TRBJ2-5	TGTGCCAGCAGCCAAGATGGAGGGTTCGGAGAGACCCAGTACTTC	CASSQDGGFGETQYF
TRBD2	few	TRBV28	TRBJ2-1	TGTGCCAGCAGTTTCTTAGGCGGGAGAGGTTACAATGAGCAGTTCTTC	CASSFLGGRGYNEQFF
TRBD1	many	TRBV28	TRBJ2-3	TGTGCCAGCAGGCAGGGGGACGCCCTCCCACAGAGTACGCAGTATTTT	CASRQGDALPQSTQYF
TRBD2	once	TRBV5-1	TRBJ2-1	TGCGCCAGCAGCTCCTCACTTGGACTAGCGGGAGGGGGTGAGCAGTTCTTC	CASSSSLGLAGGGEQFF
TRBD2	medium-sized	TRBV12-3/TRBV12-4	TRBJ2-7	TGTGCCAGCAGACCCCAGGGACTAGCGGACTACGAGCAGTACTTC	CASRPQGLADYEQYF
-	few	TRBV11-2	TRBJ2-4	TGTGCCAGCAGCGATCCTTTAGCCAAAAACATTCAGTACTTC	CASSDPLAKNIQYF
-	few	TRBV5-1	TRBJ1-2	TGCGCCAGCAGCCTCGAAGGGTCAAATCCCTATGGCTACACCTTC	CASSLEGSNPYGYTF
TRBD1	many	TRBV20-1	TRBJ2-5	TGCAGTGCTAGAGGGGGACAGGGGGCGGGTGAGACCCAGTACTTC	CSARGGQGAGETQYF
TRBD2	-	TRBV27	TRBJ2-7	TGTGCCAGCAGTTTTTCGACTAGCGGTTTACTTTACGAGCAGTACTTC	CASSFSTSGLLYEQYF
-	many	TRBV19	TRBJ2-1	TGTGCCAGTAGTATCAATTTTAAGGGGTTCAATGAGCAGTTCTTC	CASSINFKGFNEQFF
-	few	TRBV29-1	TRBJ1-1	TGCAGCGTTGGGTGGGACTATGGTACTGAAGCTTTCTTT	CSVGWDYGTEAFF
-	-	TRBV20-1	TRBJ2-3	TGCAGTGCCAAAAGCGGGAGCACAGATACGCAGTATTTT	CSAKSGSTDTQYF
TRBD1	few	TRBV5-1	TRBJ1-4	TGCGCTAGCAGCTGGGGACAGGTCCCAACTAATGAAAAACTGTTTTTT	CASSWGQVPTNEKLFF
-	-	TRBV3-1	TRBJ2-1	TGTGCCAGCAGCCCCCTGGAGGGGGTCACGAATGAGCAGTTCTTC	CASSPLEGVTNEQFF
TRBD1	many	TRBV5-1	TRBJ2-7	TGCGCCAGCAGCCGCCGGGACAGCTACGAGCAGTACTTC	CASSRRDSYEQYF
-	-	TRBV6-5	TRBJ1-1	TGTGCCAGCAGTAGGGGAAAAGGGATGAACATTGAAGCTTTCTTT	CASSRGKGMNIEAFF
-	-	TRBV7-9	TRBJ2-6	TGTGCCAGCAGCTTAGTTTTCCAGGCCTTCTCTGGGGCCAACGTCCTGACTTTC	CASSLVFQAFSGANVLTF